This TCR beta chain was profiled in a study of tumor-infiltrating lymphocytes in primary liver carcinoma. About the research overall: The patients included men and women who were aged 30 to 69 years.

General observations from the study: Whereas tumor region pairs overlapped more, tumor-adjacent and tumor-blood pairs overlapped less.

Germline CDR1 reads MNHEY; CDR2 reads SVGAGI. CDR3 size: 13 residues. Details on this clonotype: Its specificity is unknown. One junction end does not reproduce the germline sequence, and a read error may be involved.

TCR beta cDNA was reverse-transcribed from roughly 520 ng of total RNA. The reaction used a constant-region primer and ProtoScript II reverse transcriptase. For TCR beta, libraries were produced by three nested multiplex PCR rounds using slightly modified ARM-PCR. TRBV1-TRBV30 forward primers paired with a C-beta reverse primer were used in the first two PCR rounds, which ran roughly 9 cycles each. TCRdb called the multiplex PCR reads again in MiXCR, with one record for every CDR3 protein. The top ten hold more than 7% of the sample, which has over 100,000 distinct CDR3 sequences, around 70% seen once. It was from roughly 20-30 mg of unsorted bulk tissue that RNA and DNA were co-extracted.

The receptor was isolated from a woman aged 55 to 70 with primary liver carcinoma and hepatitis B virus infection. The rearrangement links TRBV6-5 to TRBJ2-5; possibly TRBD2 for D (5 bases). The sequenced material came from tumor-adjacent normal liver tissue. The CDR3 sequence: CARRTGSPETQYF. The CDR3 nucleotides are TGTGCCAGGAGGACGGGGTCGCCGGAGACCCAGTATTTC.